These 23 T cell receptor beta chains were all obtained from the same sample, sequenced in a study of T cell responses to AZD1222 COVID-19 vaccine. Assay used: immunoSEQ multiplex PCR; TCRdb lists only in-frame clones, some missing. The sample lists about 98,000 clones; 84% were seen once. The starting material was peripheral blood, obtained on day 0 of AZD1222 vaccination. These receptors all stem from an adult in good health.

The chain joins TRBV6-6 to TRBJ2-7; 10 positions agree with TRBD2. Germline loops: CDR1 MNHNY, CDR2 SVGAGI (reference sequence). The CDR3 has 16 amino acids. Unmatched junction bases numbered 11, after V lost 3 bases and J lost 6 bases. As DNA, the CDR3 is TGTGCCAGCAGTTATATGGGGGGGACTAGCGCTGGCGAGCAGTACTTC. Protein: CASSYMGGTSAGEQYF.

The chain links TRBV24-1 to TRBJ1-2, with D perhaps TRBD1 (5 bases). The germline V gene encodes CDR1 KGHDR and CDR2 SFDVKD. There are 12 residues in the CDR3. Trimming cost V 5 bases and J 2 bases, with 5 bases left between them. CDR3 coding DNA: TGTGCCACCAGTGGGGGGAACTATGGCTACACCTTC. Residues: CATSGGNYGYTF.

On this clone itself: The germline gene is not matched at one end of the junction; a read error may be the cause. The rearrangement joins TRBV19 to TRBJ1-2; D unclear. Germline values: CDR1 LNHDA, CDR2 SQIVND (reference sequence). The CDR3 covers 15 residues. CDR3 nucleotides: TGTGCCAGCAGTACCCAAGGCCCCGGTGTGATCGGCTACACCTTC. Amino acids: CASSTQGPGVIGYTF.

This sequence joins TRBV18 and TRBJ1-5; the match to TRBD1 covers 7 bases. Unmatched junction bases numbered 9, after V lost 2 bases and J lost 11 bases. CDR1 is KGHSH, CDR2 LQKENI, per germline. The CDR3 length is 14 residues. Here the CDR3 reads CASSPAIGGSAQHF. The CDR3 DNA reads TGTGCCAGCTCACCAGCAATAGGGGGCTCGGCCCAGCATTTT.

V and J are TRBV6-5 and TRBJ1-2; 11 nucleotides align to TRBD1. V lost 5 bases and J lost 7; bases outside the gene matches: 9. CDR1 is MNHEY, CDR2 SVGAGI, per germline. This CDR3 comprises 15 residues. The CDR3 bases are TGTGCCAGCAGTCTTCTGGGACAGGGGGGCGGTGGCTACACCTTC. Its translation: CASSLLGQGGGGYTF.

This sequence joins TRBV7-3 and TRBJ1-2, with 7 nucleotides matching TRBD1. The CDR3 has 17 residues. Germline V gene data show CDR1 as SGHTA and CDR2 as FQGTGA. After removal of 2 bases from V and 2 bases from J, the junction contained 11 bases not matched to a gene. The CDR3 here is CASSLSRETGMNYGYTF. DNA of the CDR3: TGTGCCAGCAGCTTATCGAGAGAGACAGGGATGAACTATGGCTACACCTTC.

This clone was found a few times. The chain is built from TRBV10-3 and TRBJ1-4; 9 nucleotides align to TRBD1. Germline CDR1 ENHRY, CDR2 SYGVKD. V gave up 6 bases and J gave up 2 bases; unmatched junction bases: 7. The CDR3 runs 16 residues. CDR3 sequence (DNA): TGTGCCATCAGCACCGGGACAGGGCGGACTAATGAAAAACTGTTTTTT. This translates into CAISTGTGRTNEKLFF.

The chain joins TRBV24-1 to TRBJ2-3; no firm D call. Germline CDR1 reads KGHDR; CDR2 reads SFDVKD. The CDR3 totals 13 residues. The germline V and J ends were trimmed by 4 bases and 5 bases, with 9 bases remaining between them. CDR3 protein: CATSERVLDTQYF. In DNA, the CDR3 is TGTGCCACCAGTGAAAGGGTTTTAGATACGCAGTATTTT.

The rearrangement links TRBV4-3 to TRBJ1-6; weak D call: TRBD1 (5 bases). V was clipped by 4 bases and J by 9 bases, with 16 bases between them. The CDR3 extends over 15 amino acids. In germline, CDR1 is LGHNA, CDR2 YSLEER. CDR3 region: CASSLTQGSSSPLHF. Here the CDR3 DNA reads TGCGCCAGCAGCCTAACGCAGGGTTCGAGTTCACCCCTCCACTTT.

This clone was seen repeatedly, ten times or more. This rearrangement joins TRBV6-5 to TRBJ1-6, with D possibly TRBD1 on 6 matching bases. Germline loops: CDR1 MNHEY, CDR2 SVGAGI. CDR3 length: 14 amino acids. Trimming left V 5 bases short and J 7 bases short, with 12 bases between. CDR3 sequence reads: CASSPDSGNSPLHF. The CDR3 DNA sequence: TGTGCCAGCAGTCCGGACAGTGGGAATTCACCCCTCCACTTT.

The CDR3 sequence: CASSDPGTFQETQYF. In DNA, the CDR3 is TGTGCCAGCAGTGATCCCGGGACGTTCCAAGAGACCCAGTACTTC. V and J are TRBV25-1 and TRBJ2-5; D is perhaps TRBD1 or TRBD2 (5 bases each). The CDR3 has 15 amino acids. V shed 3 bases and J shed 1 base, with 12 bases lying between them. The V gene's germline CDR1 is MGHDK and CDR2 SYGVNS. The whole variable domain, remainder taken from reference TRBV25-1 and TRBJ2-5, is EADIYQTPRYLVIGTGKKITLECSQTMGHDKMYWYQQDPGMELHLIHYSYGVNSTEKGDLSSESTVSRIRTEHFPLTLESARPSHTSQYLCASSDPGTFQETQYFGPGTRLLVL.

This chain joins TRBV29-1 and TRBJ1-1, with 9 bases aligning to TRBD1. In germline, CDR1 is SQVTM, CDR2 ANQGSEA. The CDR3 extends over 16 amino acids. V shed 5 bases and J 4 bases; nucleotides not matched to a gene: 14. The DNA for the CDR3 is TGCAGCGTTCACTCTCCCGACAGGGGGTCGAGCACTGAAGCTTTCTTT. Translating gives CSVHSPDRGSSTEAFF. The entire variable domain, with the rest obtained from reference TRBV29-1 and TRBJ1-1, is as follows: SAVISQKPSRDICQRGTSLTIQCQVDSQVTMMFWYRQQPGQSLTLIATANQGSEATYESGFVIDKFPISRPNLTFSTLTVSNMSPEDSSIYLCSVHSPDRGSSTEAFFGQGTRLTVV.

The chain couples TRBV7-9 to TRBJ2-1, with D hard to call. Germline loops: CDR1 SEHNR, CDR2 FQNEAQ (reference sequence). The CDR3 is 18 residues long. V lost 0 bases, J lost 1 base, and 16 bases lay in between. CDR3 region: CASSLASYMKGSYNEQFF. Here the CDR3 DNA reads TGTGCCAGCAGCTTAGCCTCCTACATGAAGGGTTCCTACAATGAGCAGTTCTTC.

V gene TRBV3-1 (or the pseudogene TRBV3-2) combines with J gene TRBJ2-4, with 8 nucleotides matching TRBD1. The CDR3 has 16 residues. The germline V gene encodes CDR1 LGHDT and CDR2 YNNKEL (reference sequence). Germline trimming cut 0 bases from V and 7 bases from J; bases unmatched to any gene: 8. The CDR3 loop reads CASSQDRGRGPNIQYF. In nucleotides, the CDR3 is TGTGCCAGCAGCCAAGATCGGGGCAGGGGGCCCAACATTCAGTACTTC.

This sequence joins TRBV25-1 and TRBJ2-7; tentatively, D is TRBD1 (7 bases). From germline, CDR1 is MGHDK and CDR2 SYGVNS. This CDR3 is 15 amino acids long. V lost 4 bases and J lost 5, with 18 bases in between. CDR3 in amino acids: CASSGLGQGGHEQYF. The CDR3 nucleotides read TGTGCCAGCAGTGGTCTAGGGCAGGGGGGCCACGAGCAGTACTTC.

The chain couples TRBV19 to TRBJ1-1, with TRBD1 matching 8 bases. Trimming at V came to 7 bases and at J to 8 bases, leaving 3 bases not matched to a gene. The CDR3 sequence is 11 residues long. CDR1 and CDR2 (germline): LNHDA, SQIVND (reference sequence). In DNA form, the CDR3 reads TGTGCCAGTACCCGGACAGGGGAAGCTTTCTTT. This codes for CASTRTGEAFF.

V usage is TRBV6-2 or TRBV6-3 and J usage is TRBJ2-3; D is tentatively TRBD1 or TRBD2 (5 bases each). This CDR3 spans 16 amino acids. Between the trimmed V and J ends, which lost 6 bases and 5 bases, there was a span of 21 bases. The germline gives CDR1 MNHEY, CDR2 SVGEGT. Written as DNA, the CDR3 is TGTGCCAGCAGCCAGGGCCCAGGACTTGCGGGAGATACGCAGTATTTT. Its translation is CASSQGPGLAGDTQYF.

The gene calls are TRBV5-1 and TRBJ2-2; 7 bases are a match to TRBD2. This CDR3 is built from 15 residues. With V trimmed by 4 bases and J by 4 bases, 7 bases remained unmatched. Germline V gene data show CDR1 as SGHRS and CDR2 as YFSETQ. CDR3 sequence: CASSPRRGTTGELFF. The CDR3 nucleotides read TGCGCCAGCAGCCCCCGGCGGGGGACCACCGGGGAGCTGTTTTTT.

The V call is TRBV21-1, the J call TRBJ2-7; TRBD1 is the table's D call, not checked against the DNA. TRBV21-1 is a known pseudogene. The CDR3 has 14 residues. The CDR3 DNA is TGTGCCAGCAGCAGGGACAGCTTAACCTACGAGCAGTACTTC. Encoded protein: CASSRDSLTYEQYF.

This CDR3 reads CASSPVGGYMNTEAFF. For the CDR3, the DNA is TGTGCCAGCAGCCCGGTGGGGGGGTATATGAACACTGAAGCTTTCTTT. J is TRBJ1-1 and V is TRBV7-2; D perhaps matches TRBD1 (5 bases). Germline lookup yields CDR1 SGHTA and CDR2 FQGNSA. Trimming stripped 5 bases from V and 0 bases from J, with 16 bases between. The CDR3 is made up of 16 amino acids.

This clone was picked up one time. The chain joins TRBV30 to TRBJ1-4; D not resolved. This CDR3 has 12 residues. Between the trimmed V and J ends, which lost 2 bases and 5 bases, there was a span of 6 bases. Germline V CDR1 and CDR2: GTSNPN, SVGIG (reference sequence). In DNA, the CDR3 is TGTGCCTGGAGTCGGGTGAATGAAAAACTGTTTTTT. Protein: CAWSRVNEKLFF.

The rearrangement links TRBV2 to TRBJ2-1; no reliable D call. Germline V CDR1 and CDR2: SNHLY, FYNNEI. This CDR3 spans 11 amino acids. Trimming stripped 8 bases from V and 5 bases from J, with 7 bases between. The CDR3 loop reads CASGLNNEQFF. CDR3 DNA: TGTGCCAGCGGGCTTAACAATGAGCAGTTCTTC.

The rearrangement links TRBV7-2 to TRBJ1-5, with unresolved D. The germline V gene has CDR1 SGHTA and CDR2 FQGNSA. The CDR3 is made up of 13 amino acids. Between the trimmed V and J ends, which lost 2 bases and 3 bases, there was a span of 5 bases. The CDR3 sequence: CASSLSLNQPQHF. The DNA for the CDR3 is TGTGCCAGCAGCTTATCTCTCAATCAGCCCCAGCATTTT.